A selection of T cell receptor beta chains follows, all from one sample in a study of blood T cell repertoires in COVID-19. The table came from immunoSEQ multiplex PCR; TCRdb's copy has only in-frame clones and leaves some out. The sample shows around 63,000 clones, roughly 85% of them seen only once. Sequenced: peripheral blood. The origin of the receptors is a human donor in a cohort sampled during active COVID-19. Both conserved end residues are part of each CDR3. A D gene is named only where the DNA matches it firmly. The size entry is marked missing in some rows and otherwise reads once, few, many or a size class.

size: few; D: TRBD2; V: TRBV7-2; J: TRBJ2-2; CDR3: CASSLLLAANTGELFF; DNA: TGTGCCAGCAGCTTGCTACTAGCGGCGAACACCGGGGAGCTGTTTTTT
size: -; D: -; V: TRBV6-5; J: TRBJ1-1; CDR3: CASSSLRTEAFF; DNA: TGTGCCAGCAGTTCTCTACGCACTGAAGCTTTCTTT
size: -; D: -; V: TRBV19; J: TRBJ1-1; CDR3: CATKFQGGTEAFF; DNA: TGTGCCACTAAATTCCAGGGCGGAACTGAAGCTTTCTTT
size: once; D: -; V: TRBV6-5; J: TRBJ1-1; CDR3: CASTEPNPYEAFF; DNA: TGTGCCAGCACGGAGCCGAACCCTTATGAAGCTTTCTTT
size: -; D: -; V: TRBV28; J: TRBJ1-4; CDR3: CASSLTEYEKLFF; DNA: TGTGCCAGCAGTCTGACAGAATATGAAAAACTGTTTTTT
size: -; D: -; V: TRBV11-2; J: TRBJ2-3; CDR3: CASSLVSGVDTQYF; DNA: TGTGCCAGCAGCTTAGTCTCGGGAGTAGATACGCAGTATTTT
size: -; D: TRBD1; V: TRBV7-2; J: TRBJ1-6; CDR3: CASSLQPDRGYSPLHF; DNA: TGTGCCAGCAGCTTACAACCAGACAGGGGATATTCACCCCTCCACTTT
size: -; D: TRBD2; V: TRBV11-2; J: TRBJ2-5; CDR3: CASSPTSGPYQETQYF; DNA: TGTGCCAGCAGTCCCACTAGCGGGCCGTACCAAGAGACCCAGTACTTC
size: -; D: TRBD1; V: TRBV14; J: TRBJ2-2; CDR3: CASSQATPGTANTGELFF; DNA: TGTGCCAGCAGCCAAGCGACCCCCGGGACAGCGAACACCGGGGAGCTGTTTTTT
size: -; D: -; V: TRBV18; J: TRBJ1-1; CDR3: CASSPRQETEAFF; DNA: TGTGCCAGCTCTCCTCGACAGGAGACTGAAGCTTTCTTT
size: -; D: -; V: TRBV6-2/TRBV6-3; J: TRBJ1-2; CDR3: CASSYSPRDSWGYTF; DNA: TGTGCCAGCAGTTACTCACCTCGGGATTCATGGGGCTACACCTTC
size: -; D: TRBD1; V: TRBV6-1; J: TRBJ1-2; CDR3: CASSEALQGVYGYTF; DNA: TGTGCCAGCAGTGAAGCGCTTCAGGGGGTGTATGGCTACACCTTC
size: -; D: -; V: TRBV5-4; J: TRBJ1-5; CDR3: CASSKGPRGYSNQPQHF; DNA: TGTGCCAGCAGCAAAGGACCCCGGGGGTATAGCAATCAGCCCCAGCATTTT
size: -; D: TRBD2; V: TRBV12-5; J: TRBJ2-2; CDR3: CASGSWTSGRAGELFF; DNA: TGTGCTAGTGGTTCGTGGACTAGCGGGAGGGCCGGGGAGCTGTTTTTT
size: few; D: -; V: TRBV7-8; J: TRBJ1-2; CDR3: CASSLLNRESKAYGYTF; DNA: TGTGCCAGCAGCTTATTAAACAGGGAAAGTAAAGCCTATGGCTACACCTTC
size: -; D: -; V: TRBV11-3; J: TRBJ2-1; CDR3: CASSRLRSNEQFF; DNA: TGTGCCAGCAGTCGACTTCGGTCCAATGAGCAGTTCTTC
size: -; D: -; V: TRBV3-1/TRBV3-2; J: TRBJ2-7; CDR3: CASSPGRGGIYEQYF; DNA: TGTGCCAGCAGCCCCGGGCGTGGGGGGATTTACGAGCAGTACTTC
size: -; D: -; V: TRBV29-1; J: TRBJ2-3; CDR3: CSAGVDTQYF; DNA: TGCAGCGCCGGAGTAGATACGCAGTATTTT
size: -; D: -; V: TRBV7-2; J: TRBJ2-7; CDR3: CASSLASTVGLTYEQYF; DNA: TGTGCCAGCAGCTTAGCCTCCACAGTTGGGCTAACCTACGAGCAGTACTTC
size: few; D: TRBD1; V: TRBV11-2; J: TRBJ2-3; CDR3: CASSVRQGIATDTQYF; DNA: TGTGCCAGCAGCGTAAGACAGGGGATTGCCACAGATACGCAGTATTTT
size: -; D: -; V: TRBV9; J: TRBJ1-2; CDR3: CASSVVQADGYTF; DNA: TGTGCCAGCAGCGTGGTACAGGCCGATGGCTACACCTTC
size: -; D: -; V: TRBV28; J: TRBJ2-7; CDR3: CASRSTRRSYEQYF; DNA: TGTGCCAGCAGATCGACTAGGCGAAGTTACGAGCAGTACTTC
size: -; D: TRBD1; V: TRBV5-1; J: TRBJ1-4; CDR3: CASSLGVGTGNEKLFF; DNA: TGCGCCAGCAGCTTGGGGGTTGGGACAGGGAATGAAAAACTGTTTTTT
size: -; D: TRBD2; V: TRBV4-1; J: TRBJ2-2; CDR3: CASSRGASGRLGGELFF; DNA: TGCGCCAGCAGCCGGGGGGCTAGCGGGAGATTAGGCGGGGAGCTGTTTTTT
size: -; D: TRBD1; V: TRBV11-2; J: TRBJ1-1; CDR3: CASSLGGTGGTEAFF; DNA: TGTGCCAGCAGCTTAGGGGGGACAGGGGGCACTGAAGCTTTCTTT
size: -; D: TRBD1; V: TRBV10-3; J: TRBJ2-7; CDR3: CASRDSSYEQYF; DNA: TGTGCCTCCCGGGACAGCTCCTACGAGCAGTACTTC
size: -; D: -; V: TRBV12-3/TRBV12-4; J: TRBJ2-2; CDR3: CASSSRGTGELFF; DNA: TGTGCCAGCAGTTCCCGGGGAACCGGGGAGCTGTTTTTT
size: -; D: TRBD2; V: TRBV5-1; J: TRBJ2-3; CDR3: CASSLEGVGGTDTQYF; DNA: TGCGCCAGCAGCTTGGAAGGGGTGGGGGGGACAGATACGCAGTATTTT
size: few; D: TRBD1; V: TRBV2; J: TRBJ1-2; CDR3: CADSDRGNYGYTF; DNA: TGTGCCGACAGCGACAGGGGAAACTATGGCTACACCTTC
size: -; D: TRBD1; V: TRBV11-3; J: TRBJ1-2; CDR3: CASSYRQGRPYGYTF; DNA: TGTGCCAGCAGCTATCGACAGGGGCGTCCCTATGGCTACACCTTC
size: -; D: -; V: TRBV5-1; J: TRBJ1-6; CDR3: CASSATTSYNSPLHF; DNA: TGCGCCAGCAGCGCCACGACTTCTTATAATTCACCCCTCCACTTT
size: -; D: -; V: TRBV7-7; J: TRBJ2-7; CDR3: CASSLAPAGAGHEQYF; DNA: TGTGCTAGCAGCTTAGCCCCTGCAGGGGCGGGCCACGAGCAGTACTTC
size: few; D: -; V: TRBV6-5; J: TRBJ1-1; CDR3: CATAPQGSLAEAFF; DNA: TGTGCCACCGCGCCACAGGGTAGTTTGGCTGAAGCTTTCTTT
size: -; D: -; V: TRBV9; J: TRBJ1-6; CDR3: CASRQGDGNNSPLHF; DNA: TGTGCCAGCCGGCAAGGTGACGGGAATAATTCACCCCTCCACTTT
size: -; D: TRBD1; V: TRBV9; J: TRBJ1-6; CDR3: CASSVDRGYGSPLHF; DNA: TGTGCCAGCAGCGTAGACAGGGGCTACGGTTCACCCCTCCACTTT
size: -; D: TRBD2; V: TRBV11-2; J: TRBJ2-3; CDR3: CASSLASGRGDTQYF; DNA: TGTGCCAGCAGCTTAGCCAGCGGGAGGGGAGATACGCAGTATTTT
size: -; D: TRBD1; V: TRBV24-1; J: TRBJ2-2; CDR3: CATDRVGTGELFF; DNA: TGTGCCACGGACAGGGTAGGAACCGGGGAGCTGTTTTTT
size: -; D: -; V: TRBV9; J: TRBJ2-3; CDR3: CASSSREYSTDTQYF; DNA: TGTGCCAGCAGCTCTCGGGAGTATAGCACAGATACGCAGTATTTT
size: once; D: -; V: TRBV4-1; J: TRBJ2-3; CDR3: CASSRGTVTDTQYF; DNA: TGCGCCAGCAGTCGCGGGACAGTCACAGATACGCAGTATTTT
size: -; D: -; V: TRBV3-1/TRBV3-2; J: TRBJ1-1; CDR3: CASSLRGANTEAFF; DNA: TGTGCCAGCAGCCTCCGGGGGGCGAACACTGAAGCTTTCTTT
size: -; D: -; V: TRBV14; J: TRBJ2-1; CDR3: CASSRTLGIAERGNEQFF; DNA: TGTGCCAGCAGCCGCACCCTGGGGATAGCGGAGAGGGGCAATGAGCAGTTCTTC
size: -; D: -; V: TRBV28; J: TRBJ2-3; CDR3: CASSRGGIWTDTQYF; DNA: TGTGCCAGCAGCCGAGGTGGCATATGGACAGATACGCAGTATTTT
size: few; D: TRBD1; V: TRBV7-3; J: TRBJ2-2; CDR3: CASSSAGTANTGELFF; DNA: TGTGCCAGCAGCTCTGCCGGGACAGCTAACACCGGGGAGCTGTTTTTT
size: few; D: -; V: TRBV5-1; J: TRBJ2-1; CDR3: CASSLAFPEQFF; DNA: TGCGCCAGCAGCTTGGCATTTCCTGAGCAGTTCTTC
size: few; D: -; V: TRBV4-1; J: TRBJ1-3; CDR3: CASSQVLVNTIYF; DNA: TGCGCCAGCAGCCAAGTTTTAGTAAACACCATATATTTT
size: -; D: -; V: TRBV5-1; J: TRBJ1-6; CDR3: CASSLWDTASPLHF; DNA: TGCGCCAGCAGCTTATGGGACACCGCCTCACCCCTCCACTTT
size: -; D: TRBD1; V: TRBV28; J: TRBJ1-3; CDR3: CASSSGGQDGNTIYF; DNA: TGTGCCAGCAGTTCAGGGGGACAGGATGGAAACACCATATATTTT
size: few; D: TRBD1; V: TRBV5-4; J: TRBJ2-5; CDR3: CASSDPGFRGQGGETQYF; DNA: TGTGCCAGCAGCGACCCGGGTTTCAGGGGACAGGGTGGGGAGACCCAGTACTTC
size: -; D: -; V: TRBV19; J: TRBJ2-1; CDR3: CASSPEAGGIKGEQFF; DNA: TGTGCCAGTAGCCCAGAAGCGGGCGGGATAAAGGGTGAGCAGTTCTTC
size: -; D: -; V: TRBV30; J: TRBJ2-7; CDR3: CAWTGLRAGEQYF; DNA: TGTGCCTGGACAGGACTCCGGGCAGGAGAGCAGTACTTC
size: -; D: TRBD2; V: TRBV6-2/TRBV6-3; J: TRBJ2-7; CDR3: CASSLSGLAGSEQYF; DNA: TGTGCCAGCAGTTTATCGGGACTAGCGGGATCTGAGCAGTACTTC
size: -; D: -; V: TRBV27; J: TRBJ2-7; CDR3: CASSSQGFRGFYYEQYF; DNA: TGTGCCAGCAGTTCCCAGGGGTTCAGGGGATTCTACTACGAGCAGTACTTC
size: -; D: TRBD2; V: TRBV19; J: TRBJ2-1; CDR3: CASSIGFLAGWDEQFF; DNA: TGTGCCAGTAGTATTGGGTTCCTAGCGGGATGGGATGAGCAGTTCTTC
size: -; D: -; V: TRBV19; J: TRBJ1-3; CDR3: CASKTDSTTGNTIYF; DNA: TGTGCCAGTAAGACGGACTCTACCACTGGAAACACCATATATTTT
size: -; D: TRBD1; V: TRBV10-3; J: TRBJ2-1; CDR3: CAISLPPGTGVGNEQFF; DNA: TGTGCCATCAGCCTCCCCCCCGGGACAGGGGTAGGCAATGAGCAGTTCTTC